Listed here is a single T cell receptor (beta chain). Its antigen is as yet unknown. Genomic DNA in an amount of around 1.8 micrograms was extracted from cryopreserved PBMCs and used for the preparation of TCR beta libraries. The sample originates from a study of cytotoxic CD8 clonotypes in ibrutinib-treated CLL. Across the study: Results showed 24 partial and 2 complete responses; following median around 73 months, around 14 remained remitted, approximately twelve advanced. Study-wide results and caveats: Timing of sampling differed between sustained-remission and progressing patients. Increased clonality at ibrutinib response gave way to a return toward baseline at progression.

CDR3 length: 16 amino acids. CDR1 and CDR2 (germline): MNHEY, SMNVEV (reference sequence). The ends lost 5 bases at V and 0 bases at J; junction bases unmatched: 7. Sequencing used immunoSEQ multiplex PCR; TCRdb keeps in-frame clones, though not all of them. The table has 250,000 to 350,000 clones, roughly three quarters seen once. The chain recombines TRBV27 with TRBJ2-3, with 8 positions matching TRBD2. The origin of this receptor is a human donor with chronic lymphocytic leukemia. Source: PBMCs, taken at disease progression, from a patient treated with ibrutinib. CDR3 sequence (DNA): TGTGCCAGCAGTCTAATAGCGGGACTAAGCACAGATACGCAGTATTTT. This gives the protein CASSLIAGLSTDTQYF.